This record covers a single T cell receptor (beta chain). The target antigen is unknown. The germline gene is not matched at one end of the junction; a read error may be the cause. This sample is part of a study of T cells after yellow fever vaccination. Study-level points and caveats: Of the clonotypes, a small share occurred in both CD4 and CD8 compartments.

The CDR3 extends over 11 amino acids. TCRdb passed the 5' RACE reads through MiXCR, listing each CDR3 protein once. Of around 600,000 distinct CDR3 sequences listed, roughly an eighth were seen once; the top ten hold just under 15%. The V and J genes are TRBV12-3 or TRBV12-4 and TRBJ2-5; the D is unclear. This TCR was sampled from a man under 40 who received the YFV17D yellow fever vaccine. The sample in question was PBMCs, obtained on the day of the yellow fever booster vaccination. CDR3 region: CASSIQGTQYF. CDR3 sequence (DNA): TGTGCCAGCAGTATCCAAGGGACCCAGTACTTC.